These 15 T cell receptor beta chains came from one sample sequenced in a study of T cells expressing NK-cell markers. TCRdb reanalyzed the 5' RACE reads, giving one entry per CDR3 protein sequence and no DNA. The sample has some 460,000 distinct CDR3 sequences. The sequenced material came from blood T cells: a sorted CD56 or NKG2C T cell subset, CD4+ or CD8+ T cells, or bulk PBMC T cells (not recorded which). The receptors stem from a woman aged 45-59 years in good health.

The chain recombines TRBV12-5 with TRBJ2-1. The CDR3 consists of 11 residues. Germline CDR1 reads LGHNT; CDR2 reads FRNRAP. The CDR3 region is CASGLLGKQFF.

The V gene is TRBV5-1, the J gene TRBJ2-5; TCRdb reports TRBD2, a call that lacks DNA to check it against. The germline V gene encodes CDR1 SGHRS and CDR2 YFSETQ. The CDR3 runs 16 residues. This chain's CDR3 is CASSSGTRMSEETQYF.

This chain uses TRBV3-1 with TRBJ1-1. There are 11 residues in the CDR3. Germline V gives CDR1 LGHDT, CDR2 YNNKEL (reference sequence). CDR3 loop: CASLGNTEAFF.

CDR3 residues: CASSQGWLAGGPNFLDTQYF. The V gene is TRBV3-1, the J gene TRBJ2-3; TCRdb calls TRBD2, which cannot be checked without DNA. Per germline, CDR1 LGHDT and CDR2 YNNKEL (reference sequence). The CDR3 totals 20 residues.

The gene calls are TRBV20-1 and TRBJ2-5; without DNA, the TCRdb call of TRBD1 cannot be checked. The germline V gene encodes CDR1 DFQATT and CDR2 SNEGSKA (reference sequence). This CDR3 has 12 residues. CDR3 sequence reads: CAVPGGGETQYF.

This chain connects TRBV5-1 to TRBJ2-7; lacking DNA, the TRBD2 call made by TCRdb goes unchecked. The CDR3 runs 13 residues. CDR1 is SGHRS, CDR2 YFSETQ, per germline. Here the CDR3 reads CASSLPTLGEQYF.

The CDR3 sequence: CASLRMGGPYYGYTF. This sequence joins TRBV6-2 or TRBV6-3 and TRBJ1-2. From germline, CDR1 is MNHEY and CDR2 SVGEGT. The CDR3 runs 15 residues.

The genes are TRBV27 and TRBJ2-3. Germline values: CDR1 MNHEY, CDR2 SMNVEV (reference sequence). The CDR3 is made up of 15 amino acids. The CDR3 sequence is CASWIRYGRTDTQYF.

The chain combines TRBV27 with TRBJ2-7; as DNA is missing, the TRBD2 call by TCRdb cannot be tested. The CDR3 runs to 16 residues. In germline, CDR1 is MNHEY, CDR2 SMNVEV (reference sequence). This CDR3 reads CASSILASGSSYEQYF.

This chain connects TRBV10-3 to TRBJ1-1; TCRdb proposes TRBD1, but this gene call is untestable without DNA. Germline V gene sequence: CDR1 ENHRY, CDR2 SYGVKD. The CDR3 is made up of 15 amino acids. CDR3 region: CAIRKYGQADTEAFF.

The chain joins TRBV12-3 or TRBV12-4 to TRBJ1-3; TCRdb designates TRBD1, a call that cannot be tested without DNA. The CDR3 covers 16 residues. CDR3 protein: CASTPGTPSSGNTIYF.

This chain connects TRBV29-1 to TRBJ2-2. The CDR3 contains 13 residues. Germline V gene sequence: CDR1 SQVTM, CDR2 ANQGSEA. The CDR3 spells CSVGGFLTGELFF.

The J gene is TRBJ2-7, the V gene TRBV4-1. Germline assignment: CDR1 MGHRA and CDR2 YSYEKL. The CDR3 consists of 14 residues. The chain's CDR3 is CASSQNLAFGEQYF.

The chain couples TRBV7-3 to TRBJ2-3; TCRdb's D gene call, TRBD2, goes unchecked for lack of DNA. Germline V CDR1 and CDR2: SGHTA, FQGTGA. The CDR3 has 17 residues. The CDR3 sequence: CASSPSGAGGPADTQYF.

The chain has TRBV20-1 and TRBJ1-1; TCRdb outputs TRBD1, but without DNA this stays unchecked. Per the germline V gene, CDR1 is DFQATT and CDR2 is SNEGSKA (reference sequence). This CDR3 has 15 amino acids. The CDR3 region is CSASRTGRGNPEAFF.